The rows below give T cell receptor beta chains drawn from one sample of a study of blood T cell repertoires in COVID-19. Measured with immunoSEQ multiplex PCR; TCRdb has only the in-frame clones, and not every one. In the table there are hundreds of thousands of clones, around 88% of which are singletons. Sample: peripheral blood. The receptors were gathered from a woman aged 30 to 39 who had recovered from COVID-19. CDR3s include the opening cysteine and the closing phenylalanine or tryptophan. A D gene is named only where the DNA matches it firmly. A clone size is listed for some rows: how often the clone was seen (once, few, many), or a class if it is expanded.

TRBV5-8,NA,NA,TRBJ2-7,TGTGCCAGCAGCTTGGTGACAGGTTCCTACGAGCAGTACTTC,CASSLVTGSYEQYF
TRBV19,NA,NA,TRBJ1-2,TGTGCCAGTAGGACCGGGACTTACTATGGCTACACCTTC,CASRTGTYYGYTF
TRBV7-7,TRBD2,NA,TRBJ2-2,TGTGCTAGCGCCAGCGGGGGCTCTAACACCGGGGAGCTGTTTTTT,CASASGGSNTGELFF
TRBV27,TRBD2,once,TRBJ2-1,TGTGCCAGCAGTTTACAGCGGGGCACCTTTAGTAGCTCCTACAATGAGCAGTTCTTC,CASSLQRGTFSSSYNEQFF
TRBV6-5,TRBD1,NA,TRBJ2-1,TGTGCCAGCAGTTCCGGACAGGGACCTCGGGCGAAGCAGTTCTTC,CASSSGQGPRAKQFF
TRBV7-9,NA,NA,TRBJ2-3,TGTGCCAGCAGCTTATCGGTTAGCACAGATACGCAGTATTTT,CASSLSVSTDTQYF
TRBV2,NA,NA,TRBJ2-4,TGTGCCAGCAGTGACCATATGTCTGAGAACAAAAACATTCAGTACTTC,CASSDHMSENKNIQYF
TRBV21-1,NA,once,TRBJ2-7,TGTGCCAGCAGCAATAGCGGCAGGACCTACGAGCAGTACTTC,CASSNSGRTYEQYF
TRBV19,TRBD2,once,TRBJ2-1,TGTGCCAGTAGGCAGCGGGATTCCTACAATGAGCAGTTCTTC,CASRQRDSYNEQFF
TRBV28,TRBD1,once,TRBJ1-1,TGTGCCAGCAGGAACAGGGGGATCCTGAACACTGAAGCTTTCTTT,CASRNRGILNTEAFF